These 5 T cell receptor beta chains were all obtained from the same sample, sequenced in a study of T cell responses to AZD1222 COVID-19 vaccine. Measured with immunoSEQ multiplex PCR; TCRdb has only the in-frame clones, and not every one. The data show some 97,000 clones, around nine tenths seen once. Specimen: peripheral blood, collected on day 0 of AZD1222 vaccination. Receptors were obtained from an adult in good health.

V gene TRBV13 combines with J gene TRBJ1-4; D not resolved. The germline V and J ends were trimmed by 3 bases and 5 bases, with 7 bases remaining between them. The germline V gene has CDR1 PRHDT and CDR2 FYEKMQ (reference sequence). The CDR3 extends over 13 amino acids. CDR3 sequence (DNA): TGTGCCAGCAGCTTGCAAGGGAATGAAAAACTGTTTTTT. Its translation is CASSLQGNEKLFF.

This chain connects TRBV5-4 to TRBJ2-2; the D gene could be TRBD1 or TRBD2 (5 bases each). The CDR3 spans 15 residues. V was clipped by 4 bases and J by 7 bases, with 17 bases between them. Germline V CDR1 and CDR2: SGHNT, YYREEE (reference sequence). The CDR3 bases are TGTGCCAGCAGCCGGGACGCACAATCGGGCGGGGAGCTGTTTTTT. It yields the protein CASSRDAQSGGELFF.

The genes are TRBV27 and TRBJ2-5, with 10 bases fitting TRBD2. The CDR3 runs 15 residues. V dropped 8 bases and J dropped 5; count of bases not matched to a gene: 11. Germline CDR1 and CDR2: MNHEY and SMNVEV (reference sequence). The CDR3 here is CASEWSGRAGETQYF. CDR3 nucleotides: TGTGCCAGCGAGTGGAGCGGGAGGGCCGGGGAGACCCAGTACTTC.

The chain recombines TRBV3-1 (or the pseudogene TRBV3-2) with TRBJ1-1, with TRBD1 as a possible D gene (6 bases). The V gene lost 5 bases and the J gene lost 4 bases, with 20 bases spanning the gap. The length of the CDR3 is 16 residues. Germline V lookup: CDR1 LGHDT, CDR2 YNNKEL (reference sequence). The CDR3 DNA follows: TGTGCCAGCAGCTCCGTCAGGGGCGCGGGGAGCACTGAAGCTTTCTTT. Amino acid sequence: CASSSVRGAGSTEAFF.

CDR3 in amino acids: CASNWDRVRSPLHF. DNA of the CDR3: TGTGCCAGCAACTGGGACAGGGTCAGATCACCCCTCCACTTT. V is TRBV6-4 and J is TRBJ1-6; 9 nucleotides align to TRBD1. V lost 7 bases to trimming and J lost 10 bases; unmatched junction nucleotides: 8. There are 14 residues in the CDR3. Per germline, CDR1 MRHNA and CDR2 SNTAGT.